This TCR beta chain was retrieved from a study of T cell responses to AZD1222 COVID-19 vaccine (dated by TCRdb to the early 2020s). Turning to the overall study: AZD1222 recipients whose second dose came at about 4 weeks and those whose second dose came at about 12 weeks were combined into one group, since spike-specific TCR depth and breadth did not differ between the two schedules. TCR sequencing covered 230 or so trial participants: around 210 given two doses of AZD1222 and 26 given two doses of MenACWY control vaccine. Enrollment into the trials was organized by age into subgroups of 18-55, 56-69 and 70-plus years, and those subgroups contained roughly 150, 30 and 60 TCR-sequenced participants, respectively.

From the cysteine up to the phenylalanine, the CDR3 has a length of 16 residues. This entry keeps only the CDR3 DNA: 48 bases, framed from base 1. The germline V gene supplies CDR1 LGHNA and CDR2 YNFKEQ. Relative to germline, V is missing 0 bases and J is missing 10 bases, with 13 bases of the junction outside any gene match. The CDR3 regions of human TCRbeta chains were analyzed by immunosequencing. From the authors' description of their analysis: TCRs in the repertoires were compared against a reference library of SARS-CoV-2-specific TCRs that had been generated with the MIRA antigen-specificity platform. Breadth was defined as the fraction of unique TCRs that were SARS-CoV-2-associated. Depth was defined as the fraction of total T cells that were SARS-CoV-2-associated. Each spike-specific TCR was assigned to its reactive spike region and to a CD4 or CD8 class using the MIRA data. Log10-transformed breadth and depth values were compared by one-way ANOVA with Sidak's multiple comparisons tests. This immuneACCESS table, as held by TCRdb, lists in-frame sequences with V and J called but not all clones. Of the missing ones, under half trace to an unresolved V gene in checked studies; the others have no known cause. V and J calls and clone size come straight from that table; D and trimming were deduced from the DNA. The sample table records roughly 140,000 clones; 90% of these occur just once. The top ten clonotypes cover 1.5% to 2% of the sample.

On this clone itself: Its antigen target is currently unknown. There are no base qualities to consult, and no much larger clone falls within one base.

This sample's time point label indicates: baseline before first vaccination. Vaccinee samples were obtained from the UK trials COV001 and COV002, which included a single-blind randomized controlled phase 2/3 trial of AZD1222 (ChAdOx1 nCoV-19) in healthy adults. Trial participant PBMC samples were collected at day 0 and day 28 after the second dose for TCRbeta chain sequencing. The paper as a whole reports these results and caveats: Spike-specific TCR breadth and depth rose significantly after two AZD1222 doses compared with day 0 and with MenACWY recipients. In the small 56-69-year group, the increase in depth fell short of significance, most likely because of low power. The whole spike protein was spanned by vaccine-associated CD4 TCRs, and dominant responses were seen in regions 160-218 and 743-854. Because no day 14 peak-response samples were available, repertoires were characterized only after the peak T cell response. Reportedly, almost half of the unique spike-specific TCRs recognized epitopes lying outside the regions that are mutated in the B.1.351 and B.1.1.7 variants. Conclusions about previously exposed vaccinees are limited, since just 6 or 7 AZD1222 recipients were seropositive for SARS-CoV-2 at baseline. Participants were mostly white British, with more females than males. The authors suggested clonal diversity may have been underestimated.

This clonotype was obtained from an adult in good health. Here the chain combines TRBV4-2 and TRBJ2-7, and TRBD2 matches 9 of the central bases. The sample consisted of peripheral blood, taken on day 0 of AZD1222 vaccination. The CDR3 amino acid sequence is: CASSQDAEREASTQYF. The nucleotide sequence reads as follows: TGTGCCAGCAGCCAAGATGCGGAGCGGGAGGCATCTACACAGTACTTC.